The 6 T cell receptor beta chains below come from one sample, sequenced in a study of T cell changes during pregnancy in multiple sclerosis. Produced via immunoSEQ multiplex PCR; TCRdb's table is partial and in-frame only. The profile shows about 55,000 clones, 93% of them singletons. Sample: CD8+ T cells from peripheral blood mononuclear cells, taken in the second trimester of pregnancy. These TCRs come from a female donor with multiple sclerosis, enrolled in a pregnancy study.

This clone was observed a single time. The chain carries TRBV4-1 and TRBJ1-3, with D maybe TRBD1 (6 bases). The germline gives CDR1 MGHRA, CDR2 YSYEKL. Between the trimmed V and J ends, which lost 3 bases and 0 bases, there was a span of 15 bases. The CDR3 runs to 17 residues. CDR3 coding DNA: TGCGCCAGCAGCCAGGAAGAGGACAGTATCTCTGGAAACACCATATATTTT. As protein: CASSQEEDSISGNTIYF.

The V gene is TRBV13, the J gene TRBJ2-2; 9 bases line up with TRBD2. With V trimmed by 4 bases and J by 7 bases, 10 bases remained unmatched. The CDR3 contains 16 residues. Germline V CDR1 and CDR2: PRHDT, FYEKMQ (reference sequence). Written as DNA, the CDR3 is TGTGCCAGCAGCTCCTCACAGCGGGGGGCCCACGGGGAGCTGTTTTTT. Residues: CASSSSQRGAHGELFF.

The chain combines TRBV2 with TRBJ1-5, with 10 bases identical to TRBD1. Germline CDR1 and CDR2: SNHLY and FYNNEI. CDR3 length: 17 amino acids. The trim removed 5 bases at V and 4 bases at J, leaving 11 bases unmatched. CDR3 protein: CASSLYPGTGDNQPQHF. The CDR3 DNA follows: TGTGCCAGCAGTCTATATCCCGGGACAGGGGATAATCAGCCCCAGCATTTT. The full variable domain, completed using reference TRBV2 and TRBJ1-5, is EPEVTQTPSHQVTQMGQEVILRCVPISNHLYFYWYRQILGQKVEFLVSFYNNEISEKSEIFDDQFSVERPDGSNFTLKIRSTKLEDSAMYFCASSLYPGTGDNQPQHFGDGTRLSIL.

CDR3 coding DNA: TGCGCCAGCAGCCCGACCATGACGCGCGGACAGGGGGTCTACGAGCAGTACTTC. Residues: CASSPTMTRGQGVYEQYF. The chain couples TRBV5-1 to TRBJ2-7; 10 bases are a match to TRBD1. Germline V gene data show CDR1 as SGHRS and CDR2 as YFSETQ. This CDR3 is 18 amino acids long. Trimming removed 4 bases from V and 3 bases from J; junction bases left unmatched: 16.

The chain has TRBV5-1 and TRBJ1-2; 7 nucleotides agree with TRBD1. V dropped 5 bases and J dropped 4; count of bases not matched to a gene: 8. The CDR3 covers 14 residues. The germline gives CDR1 SGHRS, CDR2 YFSETQ. CDR3 loop: CASRAGDSFYGYTF. The CDR3 bases are TGCGCCAGCAGAGCTGGGGACAGCTTCTATGGCTACACCTTC.

The chain joins TRBV4-3 to TRBJ1-2; tentatively, D is TRBD1 (5 bases). Germline CDR1 LGHNA, CDR2 YSLEER. Trimming stripped 1 base from V and 5 bases from J, with 17 bases between. This CDR3 has 16 amino acids. The CDR3 protein is CASSQAMATDLYGYTF. CDR3 DNA sequence: TGCGCCAGCAGCCAAGCCATGGCGACAGACCTTTATGGCTACACCTTC.